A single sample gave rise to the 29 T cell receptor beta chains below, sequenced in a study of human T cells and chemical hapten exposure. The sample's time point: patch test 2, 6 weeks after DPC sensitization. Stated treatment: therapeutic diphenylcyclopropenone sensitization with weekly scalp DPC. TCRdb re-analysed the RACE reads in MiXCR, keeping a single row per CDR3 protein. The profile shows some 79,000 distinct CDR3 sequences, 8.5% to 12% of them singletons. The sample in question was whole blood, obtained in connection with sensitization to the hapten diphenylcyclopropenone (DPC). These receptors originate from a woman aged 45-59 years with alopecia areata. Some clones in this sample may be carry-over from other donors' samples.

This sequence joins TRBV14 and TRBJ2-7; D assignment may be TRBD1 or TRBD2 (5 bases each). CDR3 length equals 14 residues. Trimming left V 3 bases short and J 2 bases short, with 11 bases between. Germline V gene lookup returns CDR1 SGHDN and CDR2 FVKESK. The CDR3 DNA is TGTGCCAGCAGCCAGGGGACGGGGCCCTACGAGCAGTACTTC. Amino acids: CASSQGTGPYEQYF.

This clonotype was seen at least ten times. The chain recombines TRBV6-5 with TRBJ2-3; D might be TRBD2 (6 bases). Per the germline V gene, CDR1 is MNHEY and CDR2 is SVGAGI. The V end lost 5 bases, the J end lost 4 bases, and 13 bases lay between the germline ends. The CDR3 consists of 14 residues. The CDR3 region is CASSAWTNADTQYF. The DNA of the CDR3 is TGTGCCAGCAGTGCGTGGACTAACGCAGATACGCAGTATTTT.

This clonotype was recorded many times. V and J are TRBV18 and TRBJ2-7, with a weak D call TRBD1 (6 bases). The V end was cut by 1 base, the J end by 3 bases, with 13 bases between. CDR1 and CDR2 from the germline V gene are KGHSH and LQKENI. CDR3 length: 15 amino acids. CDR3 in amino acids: CASSPLPGQYYEQYF. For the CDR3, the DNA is TGTGCCAGCTCACCACTCCCCGGACAGTACTACGAGCAGTACTTC.

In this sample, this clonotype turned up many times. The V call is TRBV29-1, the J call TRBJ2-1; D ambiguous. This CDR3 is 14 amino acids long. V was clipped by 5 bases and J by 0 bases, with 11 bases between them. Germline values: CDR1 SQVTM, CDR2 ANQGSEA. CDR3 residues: CSVPAVDSYNEQFF. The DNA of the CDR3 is TGCAGCGTTCCTGCGGTAGACTCCTACAATGAGCAGTTCTTC.

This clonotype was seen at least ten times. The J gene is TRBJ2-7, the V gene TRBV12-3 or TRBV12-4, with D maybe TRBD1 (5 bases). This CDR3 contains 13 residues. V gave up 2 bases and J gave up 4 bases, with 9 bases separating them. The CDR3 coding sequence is TGTGCCAGCAGTTTAAGCAGGGTGTACGAGCAGTACTTC. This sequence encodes CASSLSRVYEQYF.

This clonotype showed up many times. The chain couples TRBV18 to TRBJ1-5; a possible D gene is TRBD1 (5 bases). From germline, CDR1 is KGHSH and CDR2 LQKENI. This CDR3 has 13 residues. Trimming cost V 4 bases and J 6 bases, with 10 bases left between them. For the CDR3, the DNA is TGTGCCAGCTCACTTGGGACCTTTCAGCCCCAGCATTTT. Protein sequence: CASSLGTFQPQHF. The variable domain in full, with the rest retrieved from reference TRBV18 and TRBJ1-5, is NAGVMQNPRHLVRRRGQEARLRCSPMKGHSHVYWYRQLPEEGLKFMVYLQKENIIDESGMPKERFSAEFPKEGPSILRIQQVVRGDSAAYFCASSLGTFQPQHFGDGTRLSIL.

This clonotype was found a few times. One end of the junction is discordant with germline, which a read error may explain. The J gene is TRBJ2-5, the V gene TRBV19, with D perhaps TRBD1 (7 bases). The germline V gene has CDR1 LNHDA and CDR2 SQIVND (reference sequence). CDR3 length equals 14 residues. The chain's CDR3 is CAGSIDREDETQYF. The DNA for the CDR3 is TGTGCCGGTAGTATCGACAGGGAGGATGAGACCCAGTACTTC.

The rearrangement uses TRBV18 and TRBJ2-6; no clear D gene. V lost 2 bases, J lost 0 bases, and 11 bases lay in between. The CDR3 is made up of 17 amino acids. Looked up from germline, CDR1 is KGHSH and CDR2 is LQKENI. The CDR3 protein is CASSPSARTSGANVLTF. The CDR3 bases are TGTGCCAGCTCACCATCGGCACGCACCTCTGGGGCCAACGTCCTGACTTTC. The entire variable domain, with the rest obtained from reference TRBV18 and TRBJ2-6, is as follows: NAGVMQNPRHLVRRRGQEARLRCSPMKGHSHVYWYRQLPEEGLKFMVYLQKENIIDESGMPKERFSAEFPKEGPSILRIQQVVRGDSAAYFCASSPSARTSGANVLTFGAGSRLTVL.

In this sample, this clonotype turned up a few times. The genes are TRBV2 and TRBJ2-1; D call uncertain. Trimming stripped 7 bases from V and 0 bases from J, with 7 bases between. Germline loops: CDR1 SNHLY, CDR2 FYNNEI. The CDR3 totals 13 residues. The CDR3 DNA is TGTGCCAGCAACCGATTCTCCTACAATGAGCAGTTCTTC. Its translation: CASNRFSYNEQFF.

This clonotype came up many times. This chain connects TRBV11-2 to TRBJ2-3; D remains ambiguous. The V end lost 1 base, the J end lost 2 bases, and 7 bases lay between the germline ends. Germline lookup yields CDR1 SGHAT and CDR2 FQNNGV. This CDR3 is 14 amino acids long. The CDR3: CASSLAFSTDTQYF. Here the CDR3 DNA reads TGTGCCAGCAGCTTAGCGTTCTCCACAGATACGCAGTATTTT.

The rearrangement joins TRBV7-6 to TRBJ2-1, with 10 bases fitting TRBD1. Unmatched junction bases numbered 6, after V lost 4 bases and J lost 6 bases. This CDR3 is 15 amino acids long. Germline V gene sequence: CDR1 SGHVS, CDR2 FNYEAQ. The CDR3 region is CASSWDRGRSNEQFF. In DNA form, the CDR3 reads TGTGCCAGCAGCTGGGACAGGGGAAGGTCCAATGAGCAGTTCTTC.

CDR3 protein: CSARVALAEGPQYF. CDR3 sequence (DNA): TGCAGTGCTAGGGTGGCGCTAGCAGAGGGGCCGCAGTACTTC. The V gene is TRBV20-1, the J gene TRBJ2-7; D may match TRBD1 or TRBD2 (5 bases each). The V gene lost 3 bases and the J gene lost 9 bases, with 21 bases spanning the gap. The CDR3 totals 14 residues. CDR1 and CDR2 (germline): DFQATT, SNEGSKA (reference sequence).

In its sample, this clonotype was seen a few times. The CDR3 nucleotides read TGCAGTGCTAGAGATCGTGGGACGGCCCCGATCTACGAGCAGTACTTC. Protein product: CSARDRGTAPIYEQYF. The rearrangement uses TRBV20-1 and TRBJ2-7, with D perhaps assigned TRBD1 or TRBD2 (5 bases each). Germline V gene lookup returns CDR1 DFQATT and CDR2 SNEGSKA (reference sequence). There are 16 residues in the CDR3. The ends were cut back, 0 bases at V and 3 bases at J, with 18 bases in the middle.

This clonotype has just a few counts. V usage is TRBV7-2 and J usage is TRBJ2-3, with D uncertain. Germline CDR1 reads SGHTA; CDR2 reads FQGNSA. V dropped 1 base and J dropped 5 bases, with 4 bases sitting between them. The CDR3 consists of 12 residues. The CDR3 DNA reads TGTGCCAGCAGCTTAGTGGGAGATACGCAGTATTTT. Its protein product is CASSLVGDTQYF.

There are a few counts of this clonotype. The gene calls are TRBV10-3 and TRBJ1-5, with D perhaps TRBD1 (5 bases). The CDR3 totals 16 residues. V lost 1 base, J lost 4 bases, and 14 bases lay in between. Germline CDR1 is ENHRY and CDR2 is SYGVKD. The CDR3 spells CAISEYDAGRNQPQHF. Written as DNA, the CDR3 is TGTGCCATCAGTGAGTATGACGCGGGGCGAAATCAGCCCCAGCATTTT.

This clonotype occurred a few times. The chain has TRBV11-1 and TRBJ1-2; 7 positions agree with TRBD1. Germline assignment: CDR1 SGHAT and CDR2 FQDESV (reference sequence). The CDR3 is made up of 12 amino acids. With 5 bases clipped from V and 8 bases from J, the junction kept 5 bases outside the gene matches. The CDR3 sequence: CASSSRTGGYTF. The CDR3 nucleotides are TGTGCCAGCAGCAGCCGGACAGGCGGCTACACCTTC. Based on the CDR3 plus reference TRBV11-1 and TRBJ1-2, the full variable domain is EAEVAQSPRYKITEKSQAVAFWCDPISGHATLYWYRQILGQGPELLVQFQDESVVDDSQLPKDRFSAERLKGVDSTLKIQPAELGDSAMYLCASSSRTGGYTFGSGTRLTVV.

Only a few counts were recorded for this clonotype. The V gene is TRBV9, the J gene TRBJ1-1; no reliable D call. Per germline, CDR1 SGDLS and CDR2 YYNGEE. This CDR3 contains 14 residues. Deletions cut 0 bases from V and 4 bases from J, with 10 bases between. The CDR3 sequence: CASSVVTGSTEAFF. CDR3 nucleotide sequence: TGTGCCAGCAGCGTAGTAACGGGGTCCACTGAAGCTTTCTTT.

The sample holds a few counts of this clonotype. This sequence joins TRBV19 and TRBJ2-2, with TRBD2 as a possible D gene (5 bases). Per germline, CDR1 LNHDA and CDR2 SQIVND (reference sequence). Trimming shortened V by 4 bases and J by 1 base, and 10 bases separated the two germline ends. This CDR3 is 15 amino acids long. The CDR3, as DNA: TGTGCCAGTAGTACCAGCGCGGGGAACACCGGGGAGCTGTTTTTT. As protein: CASSTSAGNTGELFF.

The CDR3 here is CSARDSNTEAFF. The DNA of the CDR3 is TGCAGTGCTAGAGATTCTAACACTGAAGCTTTCTTT. The genes are TRBV20-1 and TRBJ1-1; no clear D. This CDR3 spans 12 amino acids. Germline V gives CDR1 DFQATT, CDR2 SNEGSKA (reference sequence). Trimming stripped 0 bases from V and 2 bases from J, with 4 bases between.

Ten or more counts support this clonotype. The CDR3 region is CASGLVFGGTNNEQFF. The CDR3 nucleotides read TGTGCTAGTGGTTTGGTATTTGGCGGGACCAACAATGAGCAGTTCTTC. This chain links TRBV12-5 with TRBJ2-1; possibly TRBD2 for D (6 bases). Looked up from germline, CDR1 is LGHNT and CDR2 is FRNRAP. CDR3 length: 16 residues. V was cut by 0 bases and J by 5 bases, with 14 bases left in between. The whole variable domain, remainder taken from reference TRBV12-5 and TRBJ2-1, is DARVTQTPRHKVTEMGQEVTMRCQPILGHNTVFWYRQTMMQGLELLAYFRNRAPLDDSGMPKDRFSAEMPDATLATLKIQPSEPRDSAVYFCASGLVFGGTNNEQFFGPGTRLTVL.

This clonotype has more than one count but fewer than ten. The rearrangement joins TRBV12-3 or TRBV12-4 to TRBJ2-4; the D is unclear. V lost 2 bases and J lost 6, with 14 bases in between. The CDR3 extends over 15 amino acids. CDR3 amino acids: CASSLSTDLRNIQYF. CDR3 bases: TGTGCCAGCAGTTTAAGTACAGACCTAAGAAACATTCAGTACTTC.

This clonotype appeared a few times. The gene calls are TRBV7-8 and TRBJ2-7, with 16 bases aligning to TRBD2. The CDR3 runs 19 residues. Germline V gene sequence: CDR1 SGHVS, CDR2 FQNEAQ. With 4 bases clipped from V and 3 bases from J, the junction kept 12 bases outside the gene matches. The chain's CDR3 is CASSSHRGTSGRGIYEQYF. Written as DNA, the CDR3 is TGTGCCAGCAGCTCCCACCGAGGGACTAGCGGGAGGGGAATCTACGAGCAGTACTTC.

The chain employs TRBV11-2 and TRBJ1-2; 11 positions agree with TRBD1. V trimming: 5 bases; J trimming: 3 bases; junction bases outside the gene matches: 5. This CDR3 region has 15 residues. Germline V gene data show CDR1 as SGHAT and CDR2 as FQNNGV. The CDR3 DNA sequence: TGTGCCAGCAGCACTGGACAGGGGGCGCACTATGGCTACACCTTC. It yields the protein CASSTGQGAHYGYTF.

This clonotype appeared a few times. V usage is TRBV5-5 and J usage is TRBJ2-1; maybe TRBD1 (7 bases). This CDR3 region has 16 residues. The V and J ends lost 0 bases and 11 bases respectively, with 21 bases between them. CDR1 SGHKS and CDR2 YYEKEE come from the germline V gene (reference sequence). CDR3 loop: CASSLAAMGGQTQQFF. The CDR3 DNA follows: TGTGCCAGCAGCTTGGCGGCAATGGGGGGACAGACACAGCAGTTCTTC.

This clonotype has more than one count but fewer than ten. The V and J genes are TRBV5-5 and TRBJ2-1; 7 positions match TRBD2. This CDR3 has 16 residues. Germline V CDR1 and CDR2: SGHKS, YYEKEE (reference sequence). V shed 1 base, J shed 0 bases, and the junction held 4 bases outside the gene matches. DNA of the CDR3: TGTGCCAGCAGCTTGTGGGAGGGAACCTCCTACAATGAGCAGTTCTTC. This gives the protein CASSLWEGTSYNEQFF.

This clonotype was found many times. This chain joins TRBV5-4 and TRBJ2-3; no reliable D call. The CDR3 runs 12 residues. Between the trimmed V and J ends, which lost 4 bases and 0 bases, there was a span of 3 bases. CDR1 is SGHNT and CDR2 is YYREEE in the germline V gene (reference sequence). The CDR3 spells CASSPSTDTQYF. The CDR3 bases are TGTGCCAGCAGCCCAAGCACAGATACGCAGTATTTT.

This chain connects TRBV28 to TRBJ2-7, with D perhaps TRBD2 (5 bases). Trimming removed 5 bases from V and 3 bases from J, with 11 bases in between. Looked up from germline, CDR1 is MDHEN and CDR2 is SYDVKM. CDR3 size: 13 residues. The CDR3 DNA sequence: TGTGCCAGCAGTCGAGGGTTTGGCTACGAGCAGTACTTC. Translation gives CASSRGFGYEQYF. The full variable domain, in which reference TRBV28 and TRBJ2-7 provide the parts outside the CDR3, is DVKVTQSSRYLVKRTGEKVFLECVQDMDHENMFWYRQDPGLGLRLIYFSYDVKMKEKGDIPEGYSVSREKKERFSLILESASTNQTSMYLCASSRGFGYEQYFGPGTRLTVT.

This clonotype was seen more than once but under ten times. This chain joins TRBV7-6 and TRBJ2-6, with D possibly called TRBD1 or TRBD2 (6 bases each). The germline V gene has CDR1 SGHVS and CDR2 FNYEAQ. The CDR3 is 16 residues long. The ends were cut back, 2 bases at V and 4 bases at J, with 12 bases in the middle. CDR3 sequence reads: CASSLSPGAGANVLTF. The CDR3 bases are TGTGCCAGCAGCTTATCCCCGGGGGCAGGGGCCAACGTCCTGACTTTC.

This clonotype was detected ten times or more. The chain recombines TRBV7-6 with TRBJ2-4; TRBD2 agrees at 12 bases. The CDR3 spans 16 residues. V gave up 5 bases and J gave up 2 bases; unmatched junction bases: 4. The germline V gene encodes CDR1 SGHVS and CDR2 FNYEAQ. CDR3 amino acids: CASSRGLAGTKNIQYF. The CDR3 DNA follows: TGTGCCAGCAGCCGCGGACTAGCGGGGACCAAAAACATTCAGTACTTC. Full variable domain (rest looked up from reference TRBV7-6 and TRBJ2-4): GAGVSQSPRYKVTKRGQDVALRCDPISGHVSLYWYRQALGQGPEFLTYFNYEAQQDKSGLPNDRFSAERPEGSISTLTIQRTEQRDSAMYRCASSRGLAGTKNIQYFGAGTRLSVL.